One and the same sample provided the 8 T cell receptor beta chains below, sequenced in a study of OX40 agonist ivuxolimab in advanced cancers. TCRdb's table, derived via immunoSEQ multiplex PCR, lists solely in-frame clones and lacks some. The data contain 45,000 to 55,000 clones, 80% to 85% of them seen just once; the ten biggest clones take up 6% to 7.5%. The sequencing used CD4+ or CD8+ T cells sorted from blood, collected in a trial of the OX40 agonist ivuxolimab. These receptors were taken from an adult with an advanced solid tumor such as melanoma, head and neck, liver or kidney cancer.

The V gene is TRBV4-1, the J gene TRBJ2-5; 9 nucleotides line up with TRBD1. CDR3 length: 12 amino acids. The ends lost 4 bases at V and 9 bases at J; junction bases unmatched: 3. CDR1 and CDR2 (germline): MGHRA, YSYEKL. DNA for the CDR3: TGCGCCAGCAGCCGGACAGGGGTAGCCCAGTACTTC. Translated, it gives CASSRTGVAQYF.

The V gene is TRBV2, the J gene TRBJ2-1; D perhaps matches TRBD1 (5 bases). CDR3 length equals 13 residues. CDR1 SNHLY and CDR2 FYNNEI come from the germline V gene. Trimming left V 4 bases short and J 5 bases short, with 9 bases between. Here the CDR3 reads CASSVNRNNEQFF. CDR3 in DNA: TGTGCCAGCAGTGTAAACAGGAACAATGAGCAGTTCTTC.

This clone was seen a handful of times. This chain joins TRBV4-2 and TRBJ2-7, with 7 nucleotides matching TRBD2. Germline V gene data show CDR1 as LGHNA and CDR2 as YNFKEQ. The CDR3 has 19 residues. V shed 2 bases and J 3 bases; nucleotides not matched to a gene: 19. The CDR3 loop reads CASSQQLPGGRERSYEQYF. In DNA form, the CDR3 reads TGTGCCAGCAGCCAACAGCTCCCCGGTGGGCGGGAGCGGAGCTACGAGCAGTACTTC.

This clone was detected only a few times. This chain joins TRBV10-2 and TRBJ1-1, with a possible D match to TRBD1 (6 bases). V was clipped by 4 bases and J by 6 bases, with 6 bases between them. The CDR3 contains 11 residues. In germline, CDR1 is WSHSY, CDR2 SAAADI. The CDR3 DNA reads TGCGCCAGCAGTGCAGGGGCTGAAGCTTTCTTT. This sequence encodes CASSAGAEAFF.

The chain employs TRBV5-6 and TRBJ2-1, with a possible D match to TRBD2 (6 bases). The CDR3 is made up of 14 amino acids. The ends were cut back, 0 bases at V and 7 bases at J, with 11 bases in the middle. Germline loops: CDR1 SGHDT, CDR2 YYEEEE. The CDR3 DNA sequence: TGTGCCAGCAGCTTGGCCGCCGGGAGAAATGAGCAGTTCTTC. Protein: CASSLAAGRNEQFF.

The chain recombines TRBV7-9 with TRBJ2-6; the D gene is possibly TRBD1 (5 bases). This CDR3 has 15 amino acids. Germline CDR1 and CDR2: SEHNR and FQNEAQ (reference sequence). V lost 1 base, J lost 4 bases, and 8 bases lay in between. CDR3 coding DNA: TGTGCCAGCAGCTTAGTTGGGGCCGGGGCCAACGTCCTGACTTTC. Amino acids: CASSLVGAGANVLTF.

The chain carries TRBV7-8 and TRBJ2-3, with D unresolved. The CDR3 length is 15 residues. Germline-derived CDR1 and CDR2 are SGHVS and FQNEAQ. V lost 5 bases to trimming and J lost 4 bases, with 16 bases between them. The CDR3 DNA reads as TGTGCCAGCAGCCACTTCGAGATTGTCGCAGATACGCAGTATTTT. This codes for CASSHFEIVADTQYF. Looking up the rest from reference TRBV7-8 and TRBJ2-3 gives the full variable domain: GAGVSQSPRYKVAKRGQDVALRCDPISGHVSLFWYQQALGQGPEFLTYFQNEAQLDKSGLPSDRFFAERPEGSVSTLKIQRTQQEDSAVYLCASSHFEIVADTQYFGPGTRLTVL.

The J gene is TRBJ2-1, the V gene TRBV5-1; possibly TRBD1 for D (6 bases). Trimming stripped 4 bases from V and 1 base from J, with 15 bases between. Germline V gene lookup returns CDR1 SGHRS and CDR2 YFSETQ. CDR3 size: 16 residues. CDR3 protein: CASSGYRESSYNEQFF. The CDR3 bases are TGCGCCAGCAGCGGTTACAGGGAATCGTCCTACAATGAGCAGTTCTTC.